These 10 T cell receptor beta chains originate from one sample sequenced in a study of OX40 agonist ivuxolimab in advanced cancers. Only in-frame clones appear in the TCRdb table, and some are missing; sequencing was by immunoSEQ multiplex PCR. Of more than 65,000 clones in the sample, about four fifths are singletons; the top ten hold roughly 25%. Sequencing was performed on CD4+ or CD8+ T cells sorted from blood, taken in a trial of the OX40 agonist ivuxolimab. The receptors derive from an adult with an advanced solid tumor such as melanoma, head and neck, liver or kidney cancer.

The CDR3 is CAWSILAYGYTF. DNA of the CDR3: TGTGCCTGGAGTATACTGGCGTATGGCTACACCTTC. This chain links TRBV30 with TRBJ1-2; D gene uncertain. The V end was cut by 2 bases, the J end by 5 bases, with 9 bases between. Germline lookup yields CDR1 GTSNPN and CDR2 SVGIG (reference sequence). This CDR3 is 12 amino acids long.

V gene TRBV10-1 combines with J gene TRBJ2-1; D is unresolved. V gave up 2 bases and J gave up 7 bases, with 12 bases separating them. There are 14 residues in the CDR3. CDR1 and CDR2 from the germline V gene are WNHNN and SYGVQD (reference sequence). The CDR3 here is CASSEPGQANEQFF. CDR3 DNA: TGCGCCAGCAGTGAGCCAGGTCAGGCGAATGAGCAGTTCTTC.

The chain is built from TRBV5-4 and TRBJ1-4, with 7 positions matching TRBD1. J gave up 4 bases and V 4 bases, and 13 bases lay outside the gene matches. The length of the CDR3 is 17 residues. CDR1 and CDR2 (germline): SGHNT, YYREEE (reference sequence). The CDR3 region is CASSPNTGTALNEKLFF. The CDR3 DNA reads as TGTGCCAGCAGCCCGAACACCGGGACAGCTCTTAATGAAAAACTGTTTTTT. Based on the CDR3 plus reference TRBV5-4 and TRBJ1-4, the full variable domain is ETGVTQSPTHLIKTRGQQVTLRCSSQSGHNTVSWYQQALGQGPQFIFQYYREEENGRGNFPPRFSGLQFPNYSSELNVNALELDDSALYLCASSPNTGTALNEKLFFGSGTQLSVL.

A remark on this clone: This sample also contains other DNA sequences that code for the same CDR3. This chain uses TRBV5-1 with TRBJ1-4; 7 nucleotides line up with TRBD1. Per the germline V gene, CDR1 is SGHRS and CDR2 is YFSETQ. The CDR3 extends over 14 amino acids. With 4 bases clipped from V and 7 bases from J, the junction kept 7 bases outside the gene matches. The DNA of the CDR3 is TGCGCCAGCAGCCCCGGCCAGGGGGGTGAAAAACTGTTTTTT. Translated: CASSPGQGGEKLFF.

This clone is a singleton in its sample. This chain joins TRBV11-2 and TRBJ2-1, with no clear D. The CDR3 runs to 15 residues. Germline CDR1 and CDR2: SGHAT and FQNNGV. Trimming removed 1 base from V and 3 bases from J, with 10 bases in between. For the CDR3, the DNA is TGTGCCAGCAGCTTAGGCCAGAGCTTCTACAATGAGCAGTTCTTC. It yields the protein CASSLGQSFYNEQFF.

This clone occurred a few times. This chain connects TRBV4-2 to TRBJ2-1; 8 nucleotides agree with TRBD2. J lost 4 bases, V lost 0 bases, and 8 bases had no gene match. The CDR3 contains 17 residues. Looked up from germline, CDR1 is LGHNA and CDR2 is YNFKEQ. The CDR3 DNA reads TGTGCCAGCAGCCAAGATCAAGCGGGGGTTATGTACAATGAGCAGTTCTTC. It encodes CASSQDQAGVMYNEQFF.

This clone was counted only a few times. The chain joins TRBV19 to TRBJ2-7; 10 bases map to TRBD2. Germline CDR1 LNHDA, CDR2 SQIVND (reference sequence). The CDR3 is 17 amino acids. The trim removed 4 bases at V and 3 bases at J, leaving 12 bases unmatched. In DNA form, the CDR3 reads TGTGCCAGTAGTAGAGGACTAGCGGCTGACCCTAGCTACGAGCAGTACTTC. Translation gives CASSRGLAADPSYEQYF.

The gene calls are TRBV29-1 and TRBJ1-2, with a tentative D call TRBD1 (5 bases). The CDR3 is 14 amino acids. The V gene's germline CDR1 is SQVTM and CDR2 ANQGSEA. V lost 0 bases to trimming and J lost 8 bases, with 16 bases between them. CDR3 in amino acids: CSVEDQGRPEGYTF. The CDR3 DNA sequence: TGCAGCGTTGAAGATCAGGGACGACCAGAGGGCTACACCTTC.

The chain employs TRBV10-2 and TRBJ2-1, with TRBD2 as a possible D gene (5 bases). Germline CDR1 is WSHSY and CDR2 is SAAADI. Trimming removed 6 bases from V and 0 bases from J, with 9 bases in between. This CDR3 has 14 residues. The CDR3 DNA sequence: TGCGCCAGCAGGGGGAGTACCTCCTACAATGAGCAGTTCTTC. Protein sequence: CASRGSTSYNEQFF.

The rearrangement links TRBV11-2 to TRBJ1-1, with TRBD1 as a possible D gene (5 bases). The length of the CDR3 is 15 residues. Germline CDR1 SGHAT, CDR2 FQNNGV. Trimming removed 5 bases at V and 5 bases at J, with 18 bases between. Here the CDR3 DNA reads TGTGCCAGCAGCCCCCTGGGGGGGATTTGGACTGAAGCTTTCTTT. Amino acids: CASSPLGGIWTEAFF. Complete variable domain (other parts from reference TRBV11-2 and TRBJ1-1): EAGVAQSPRYKIIEKRQSVAFWCNPISGHATLYWYQQILGQGPKLLIQFQNNGVVDDSQLPKDRFSAERLKGVDSTLKIQPAKLEDSAVYLCASSPLGGIWTEAFFGQGTRLTVV.